This entry describes one T cell receptor beta chain. Its binding antigen is unknown. No clone much larger than this one lies a single base away; base qualities are absent. There are 14 amino acids in the CDR3, from cysteine to phenylalanine inclusive. CDR3 DNA only is kept here, 42 bases in frame from base 1. The trim is 1 base for V and 6 bases for J, with a gap of 13 bases between the germline ends. For CDR1 and CDR2, the germline V gene lists SGHDN and FVKESK. What the time point label conveys for this sample: about 28 days (+/-7) after the second vaccine dose. AZD1222 recipients with second doses at about 4 weeks or about 12 weeks were pooled, because spike-specific TCR depth and breadth did not differ between schedules. Vaccinee samples came from UK trials COV001 and COV002, including a single-blind randomized controlled phase 2/3 trial of AZD1222 (ChAdOx1 nCoV-19) in healthy adults. For TCRbeta chain sequencing, PBMC samples from trial participants were taken at day 0 and at day 28 after the second dose.

The data were taken from a study of T cell responses to AZD1222 COVID-19 vaccine (dated by TCRdb to 2020 to 2022). About the investigation overall: TCR sequencing was performed for about 250 trial participants, of whom about 210 were given two doses of AZD1222 and approximately 26 were given two doses of MenACWY control vaccine. Enrollment into the trials was organized by age into subgroups of 18-55, 56-69 and 70-plus years, and those subgroups contained approximately 150, 30 and 60 TCR-sequenced participants, respectively.

The CDR3 regions of human TCRbeta chains were analyzed by immunosequencing. The published analysis was carried out like this. TCRs in the repertoires were matched against a reference library of SARS-CoV-2-specific TCRs that had been generated with the MIRA antigen-specificity platform. Breadth was defined as the fraction of unique TCRs that were SARS-CoV-2-associated, and depth was defined as the fraction of total T cells that were SARS-CoV-2-associated. Each spike-specific TCR was assigned to its reactive spike region and to a CD4 or CD8 class using the MIRA data. Log10-transformed breadth and depth values were compared by one-way ANOVA with Sidak's multiple comparisons tests. This immuneACCESS table, as held by TCRdb, lists in-frame sequences with V and J called but not all clones. Of the missing ones, under half trace to an unresolved V gene in checked studies; the others have no known cause. V, J and clone size reflect that table, while D and trimming were determined from the DNA. The sample table shows some 150,000 clones, and 92% are seen once. The ten biggest clones cover approximately 3.3% of the sample.

Summary of the overall study and its limitations: The 56-69-year group was small, and its depth increase did not reach significance, likely because of low power. Only a handful of AZD1222 recipients were SARS-CoV-2 seropositive at baseline, limiting conclusions about previously exposed vaccinees. No day 14 peak-response samples were available, so repertoires were characterized only after the peak T cell response. After two AZD1222 doses, both the breadth and the depth of spike-specific TCRs were significantly higher than at day 0 and than in MenACWY recipients. Participants were mostly white British and included more females than males, and it was suggested by the authors that clonal diversity may have been underestimated. The whole spike protein was spanned by vaccine-associated CD4 TCRs, and dominant responses were seen in regions 160-218 and 743-854. Epitopes outside the regions mutated in the B.1.351 and B.1.1.7 variants were reportedly recognized by nearly half of the unique spike-specific TCRs.

The TCR originated in an adult who received the AZD1222 COVID-19 vaccine. Specimen: peripheral blood, collected 28 days after the second AZD1222 dose. This sequence uses TRBV14 and TRBJ2-7; the D segment could be TRBD2, given 6 matching bases. The DNA sequence is as follows: TGTGCCAGCAGCCAAGTGGGGGGAAGATTCGAGCAGTACTTC. Its protein product is CASSQVGGRFEQYF.